This is a list of T cell receptor beta chains from one sample in a study of PD-L1 blockade in urothelial cancer. This table comes from immunoSEQ multiplex PCR, and its TCRdb copy is limited to in-frame clones, with some not included. The table has under 95,000 clones, 84% seen once. The starting material was PBMCs, obtained around atezolizumab (anti-PD-L1) treatment. These receptors originate from a woman aged 70-85 years with urothelial cancer. CDR3s include the opening cysteine and the closing phenylalanine or tryptophan. A D gene is named only where the DNA matches it firmly. Not all rows give a size; the values are once, few, many and, for expanded clones, a class.

D,V,size,J,length,CDR3,DNA
TRBD2,TRBV28,-,TRBJ2-7,17,CASSFGTSGRSLYEQYF,TGTGCCAGCAGCTTCGGGACTAGCGGGAGAAGCCTCTACGAGCAGTACTTC
-,TRBV28,-,TRBJ1-5,14,CASSLGRWNQPQHF,TGTGCCAGCAGCTTGGGGCGGTGGAATCAGCCCCAGCATTTT
-,TRBV11-3,-,TRBJ2-1,15,CASSLERSSYNEQFF,TGTGCCAGCAGCTTAGAGCGGAGCTCCTACAATGAGCAGTTCTTC
TRBD2,TRBV19,-,TRBJ2-3,15,CASSVGTTKGDTQYF,TGTGCCAGTAGTGTCGGGACTACCAAAGGGGATACGCAGTATTTT
-,TRBV14,once,TRBJ2-7,15,CASSLPLGASVEQYF,TGTGCCAGCAGCCTCCCCCTAGGGGCCTCCGTAGAGCAGTACTTC
-,TRBV27,-,TRBJ2-2,15,CASSLYGGLTGELFF,TGTGCCAGCAGTTTATACGGGGGGCTTACCGGGGAGCTGTTTTTT
-,TRBV4-1,many,TRBJ1-6,19,CASSQDLGSAGLGNSPLHF,TGCGCCAGCAGCCAAGATTTGGGTTCGGCGGGGCTTGGTAATTCACCCCTCCACTTT
-,TRBV5-6,-,TRBJ2-7,16,CASSVRRTGKSYEQYF,TGTGCCAGCAGCGTACGGAGAACAGGGAAGTCCTACGAGCAGTACTTC
-,TRBV7-2,-,TRBJ2-1,15,CASSLASGTYNEQFF,TGTGCCAGCAGCTTAGCTAGCGGAACTTACAATGAGCAGTTCTTC
TRBD2,TRBV4-2,few,TRBJ2-1,13,CASSQDSSGEQFF,TGTGCCAGCAGCCAAGATTCTAGCGGAGAGCAGTTCTTC
TRBD1,TRBV4-3,once,TRBJ2-3,15,CASSQEGQSPDTQYF,TGCGCCAGCAGCCAAGAGGGACAGTCCCCAGATACGCAGTATTTT
-,TRBV2,-,TRBJ2-2,17,CASSVPLWGQNTGELFF,TGTGCCAGCAGTGTCCCTCTCTGGGGACAAAACACCGGGGAGCTGTTTTTT
-,TRBV2,-,TRBJ1-3,14,CASSWENSGNTIYF,TGTGCCAGCTCGTGGGAGAACTCTGGAAACACCATATATTTT
TRBD1,TRBV30,-,TRBJ2-7,13,CAWIGTGAGEQYF,TGTGCCTGGATAGGGACAGGGGCCGGCGAGCAGTACTTC